Sequencing of this T cell receptor (beta chain) was carried out in a study of CD8 T cells in Susac syndrome. Whole-study findings and limits: The authors acknowledged that their TCR sequencing and HLA analysis involved a relatively small number of individuals.

Sequencing of TCR beta was undertaken in CD8+ and CD4+ T cells derived from blood. Isolation of CD8+ and CD4+ T cells was performed negatively, whereas enrichment of TEMRA cells was done by FACS. With regard to this clonotype: Its antigen is unidentified.

cDNA came from roughly 0.5 to 1 ug RNA primed by random hexamers. The method of amplification for TCR beta CDR3 was immunoSEQ multiplex PCR, covering 54 Vbeta and 13 Jbeta. TCRdb re-analysed the immunoSEQ multiplex PCR reads in MiXCR, keeping a single row per CDR3 protein. The table lists 300,000 or so distinct CDR3 sequences, just over 90% of them singletons, with 0.065% in the top ten. V lost 1 base and J lost 6, with 13 bases in between. This CDR3 comprises 14 residues. Germline V lookup: CDR1 SGHRS, CDR2 YFSETQ. This sequence joins TRBV5-1 and TRBJ1-2; D is undetermined. This clonotype was obtained from a human donor with multiple sclerosis. The specimen sequenced was CD4+ T cells from PBMCs. CDR3 nucleotides: TGCGCCAGCAGCTTGATTTCCGGGGTCGATGGCTACACCTTC. This codes for CASSLISGVDGYTF.